This T cell receptor beta chain was identified during a study of CD8 T cells in ankylosing spondylitis. Quantitative 5'-RACE was performed with molecular barcodes, and it yielded the TCR beta libraries. Via MiXCR, TCRdb re-called the 5' RACE reads, giving one row per CDR3 protein. Of roughly 450,000 distinct CDR3 sequences in the sample, 20% to 30% were seen once. In germline, CDR1 is SQVTM, CDR2 ANQGSEA. Trimming removed 5 bases at V and 1 base at J, with 6 bases between. This CDR3 spans 12 amino acids. Findings and caveats of the study: CD8+ by phenotype, disease-linked clones were relatively rare in peripheral blood. Eight or nine highly homologous variants formed a TCR beta motif that appeared characteristic of ankylosing spondylitis blood.

This clonotype was found many times. Its specificity is unknown. The receptor was isolated from a male donor with ankylosing spondylitis. Input material: blood, either unsorted or a sorted T cell fraction (not recorded which). The chain has TRBV29-1 and TRBJ1-5; D is ambiguous. As DNA, the CDR3 is TGCAGCGTTAAGGCCAGCAATCAGCCCCAGCATTTT. It specifies CSVKASNQPQHF.